This record concerns one TCR beta chain sequence. This record belongs to a study of blood T cell repertoires in COVID-19. Trimming took off 3 bases at V and 0 bases at J, with 12 bases between the two ends. Germline CDR1 reads GTSNPN; CDR2 reads SVGIG (reference sequence). The CDR3 is made up of 15 amino acids. Measured with immunoSEQ multiplex PCR; TCRdb has only the in-frame clones, and not every one. Seen here are 170,000 or so clones, 70% to 90% observed once, and the top ten hold about 2.5%. The TCR comes from a man aged 40-50 years with active or convalescent COVID-19. Sequencing used peripheral blood. The chain has TRBV30 and TRBJ1-5; D is undetermined. CDR3 sequence reads: CAWSLTLYSNQPQHF. CDR3 coding DNA: TGTGCCTGGAGCTTGACACTTTATAGCAATCAGCCCCAGCATTTT.